The 27 T cell receptor beta chains listed next were all sequenced from one sample in a study of glioma-infiltrating T cells. Amplification of TCR alpha and beta CDR3 regions from RNA used iRepertoire nested multiplex PCR. MiXCR was run by TCRdb on the multiplex PCR reads, yielding one entry per CDR3 protein. The sample includes around 350,000 distinct CDR3 sequences, approximately 42% of them seen just once. The specimen was glioma tissue, nonneoplastic brain tissue, or PBMCs (not recorded which). The receptors were sampled from a human donor with low-grade glioma or glioblastoma, undergoing nonglioma brain surgery, or in good health (not recorded which).

Notes on this clonotype: With a much larger clone just one base away, this may be a read error. This chain joins TRBV27 and TRBJ2-5, with a tentative D call TRBD2 (5 bases). This CDR3 contains 13 residues. Germline CDR1 MNHEY, CDR2 SMNVEV (reference sequence). CDR3 protein: CASSPGSRETLYF. CDR3 nucleotide sequence: TGTGCCAGCAGCCCCGGTAGTAGGGAGACCCTGTACTTC.

This sequence joins TRBV7-8 and TRBJ1-5; D possibly corresponds to TRBD1 (5 bases). The CDR3 contains 14 residues. The germline gives CDR1 SGHVS, CDR2 FQNEAQ. V was cut by 4 bases and J by 4 bases, with 11 bases left in between. CDR3 sequence reads: CASSSRDGNQPQHF. In DNA form, the CDR3 reads TGTGCCAGCAGCTCCCGGGACGGGAATCAGCCCCAGCATTTT. Together with reference TRBV7-8 and TRBJ1-5, the CDR3 gives the full variable domain: GAGVSQSPRYKVAKRGQDVALRCDPISGHVSLFWYQQALGQGPEFLTYFQNEAQLDKSGLPSDRFFAERPEGSVSTLKIQRTQQEDSAVYLCASSSRDGNQPQHFGDGTRLSIL.

About this clonotype itself: Possible read error: a much larger clone is one base away. This chain connects TRBV20-1 to TRBJ2-4; D is unresolved. Germline CDR1 DFQATT, CDR2 SNEGSKA (reference sequence). Trimming pared 0 bases from V and 0 bases from J, leaving 18 bases between. The CDR3 covers 18 residues. The CDR3 DNA reads as TGCAGTGCTAGAGAGCCCTCCGAACGCATCCTAGCCAAAAACATTCAGTACTTC. Translated, it gives CSAREPSERILAKNIQYF.

At least ten counts were recorded for this clonotype. The V and J genes are TRBV7-2 and TRBJ2-3; 7 bases are a match to TRBD1. This CDR3 spans 14 amino acids. Germline CDR1 is SGHTA and CDR2 is FQGNSA. The junction had 4 bases not matched to a gene; V was cut back by 5 bases and J by 2 bases. The CDR3 DNA reads TGTGCCAGCAGCCCGGGACAGTCCACAGATACGCAGTATTTT. Translation: CASSPGQSTDTQYF. Full variable domain (rest looked up from reference TRBV7-2 and TRBJ2-3): GAGVSQSPSNKVTEKGKDVELRCDPISGHTALYWYRQSLGQGLEFLIYFQGNSAPDKSGLPSDRFSAERTGGSVSTLTIQRTQQEDSAVYLCASSPGQSTDTQYFGPGTRLTVL.

J is TRBJ2-7 and V is TRBV20-1; TRBD2 agrees at 9 bases. The J call may be incorrect, as the DNA end agrees better with TRBJ2-1. The germline CDR1 and CDR2 sequences are DFQATT and SNEGSKA (reference sequence). The CDR3 is 12 amino acids. This CDR3 reads CSGREGLREQFF. The CDR3 DNA sequence: TGCAGTGGGCGGGAGGGCCTGAGGGAGCAGTTCTTC.

The rearrangement joins TRBV28 to TRBJ2-7; D possibly matches TRBD1 or TRBD2 (5 bases each). The CDR3 length is 17 residues. Germline V gene lookup returns CDR1 MDHEN and CDR2 SYDVKM. Trimming removed 3 bases from V and 1 base from J, with 19 bases in between. The CDR3 sequence is CASSFSWGGRRSYEQYF. CDR3 nucleotide sequence: TGTGCCAGCAGTTTTTCCTGGGGCGGACGGAGGTCCTACGAGCAGTACTTC.

This rearrangement joins TRBV19 to TRBJ2-1; D is possibly TRBD1 (5 bases). The CDR3 loop spans 12 amino acids. Germline lookup yields CDR1 LNHDA and CDR2 SQIVND (reference sequence). The germline V and J ends were trimmed by 11 bases and 9 bases, with 17 bases remaining between them. This CDR3 is CAVADWGVEQFF. The CDR3 region has the DNA TGTGCCGTGGCGGATTGGGGCGTTGAGCAGTTCTTC.

The V call is TRBV12-5, the J call TRBJ1-2; D perhaps matches TRBD1 (5 bases). The V end was cut by 3 bases, the J end by 8 bases, with 13 bases between. There are 13 residues in the CDR3. Germline CDR1 reads LGHNT; CDR2 reads FRNRAP. The CDR3 is CASGLGTHAGYTF. For the CDR3, the DNA is TGTGCTAGTGGTTTAGGGACCCACGCCGGCTACACCTTC.

This clonotype was seen repeatedly, ten times or more. The chain is built from TRBV11-1 and TRBJ2-3, with 13 bases aligning to TRBD2. V was pared by 3 bases and J by 4 bases, with 4 bases of the junction left unmatched. CDR3 size: 16 residues. Germline assignment: CDR1 SGHAT and CDR2 FQDESV (reference sequence). The CDR3 nucleotides read TGTGCCAGCAGCTTCCGACTAGCGGGAGGCTCAGATACGCAGTATTTT. This translates into CASSFRLAGGSDTQYF.

With respect to this clonotype: In this CDR3 the conserved last residue, phenylalanine or tryptophan, is missing, so a read error is likely. The rearrangement joins TRBV28 to TRBJ2-7, with 12 nucleotides matching TRBD2. Trimming took 6 bases from V and 3 from J; bases not matched to a gene: 3. The CDR3 is 14 amino acids. Germline CDR1 is MDHEN and CDR2 is SYDVKM. CDR3 nucleotide sequence: TGTGCCAGCAGGGGACTAGCGGGTCACTACGAGCAGTACCTC. This encodes CASRGLAGHYEQYL.

The chain joins TRBV6-2 or TRBV6-3 to TRBJ2-7, with D perhaps matching TRBD1 or TRBD2 (6 bases each). This CDR3 is built from 14 residues. Germline V gene sequence: CDR1 MNHEY, CDR2 SVGEGT. Trimming left V 5 bases short and J 6 bases short, with 17 bases between. The CDR3, as DNA: TGTGCCAGCAGTCCCTTGATCGGGGGCTGCGAGCAGTACTTC. Translation: CASSPLIGGCEQYF.

A single count supports this clonotype. V usage is TRBV7-2 and J usage is TRBJ1-1, with D tentatively TRBD1 (5 bases). V dropped 5 bases and J dropped 1 base, with 17 bases sitting between them. Germline V gives CDR1 SGHTA, CDR2 FQGNSA. This CDR3 contains 16 residues. For the CDR3, the DNA is TGTGCCAGCAGCAAGGGGAGTAGGGAGACGAACACTGAAGCTTTCTTT. Encoded protein: CASSKGSRETNTEAFF.

The chain uses TRBV7-2 and TRBJ2-1; 10 positions agree with TRBD2. The CDR3 runs 16 residues. V lost 6 bases to trimming and J lost 1 base; unmatched junction nucleotides: 6. Germline V gene sequence: CDR1 SGHTA, CDR2 FQGNSA. The CDR3 region has the DNA TGTGCCAGCAGACCGACTAGCGGGCTTTCCTACAATGAGCAGTTCTTC. It encodes CASRPTSGLSYNEQFF.

A note on this clonotype: One end of the junction is discordant with germline, which a read error may explain. The rearrangement joins TRBV15 to TRBJ1-4, with unresolved D. This CDR3 has 15 residues. CDR1 LNHNV and CDR2 YYDKDF come from the germline V gene (reference sequence). The chain's CDR3 is CATGRWGGSNEKLFF. The CDR3 nucleotides are TGTGCCACCGGCAGATGGGGAGGATCTAATGAAAAACTGTTTTTT.

This clonotype turned up a few times. This chain uses TRBV7-9 with TRBJ2-5; TRBD2 aligns across 10 bases. Germline CDR1 SEHNR, CDR2 FQNEAQ (reference sequence). J lost 2 bases, V lost 1 base, and 4 bases had no gene match. The CDR3 has 16 amino acids. The CDR3 bases are TGTGCCAGCAGCTTAGGGGAGACTAGCGGGCAAGAGACCCAGTACTTC. Translation gives CASSLGETSGQETQYF.

This clonotype has only a few counts. This chain joins TRBV5-4 and TRBJ2-1, with 7 bases lining up with TRBD2. CDR1 and CDR2 (germline): SGHNT, YYREEE (reference sequence). The V segment lost 3 bases and the J segment 0 bases; nucleotides outside the gene matches: 6. This CDR3 is 16 amino acids long. This CDR3 is CASSSGGASSYNEQFF. Written as DNA, the CDR3 is TGTGCCAGCAGCTCGGGGGGTGCAAGCTCCTACAATGAGCAGTTCTTC.

In its sample, this clonotype was seen a few times. This sequence joins TRBV28 and TRBJ2-7, with D maybe TRBD2 (6 bases). Germline CDR1 reads MDHEN; CDR2 reads SYDVKM. Trimming took off 4 bases at V and 3 bases at J, with 22 bases between the two ends. The CDR3 has 17 amino acids. CDR3 region: CASSSPERGGVNYEQYF. Written as DNA, the CDR3 is TGTGCCAGCAGTTCCCCCGAGCGAGGCGGGGTTAACTACGAGCAGTACTTC. Combining the CDR3 with reference TRBV28 and TRBJ2-7 gives the whole variable domain DVKVTQSSRYLVKRTGEKVFLECVQDMDHENMFWYRQDPGLGLRLIYFSYDVKMKEKGDIPEGYSVSREKKERFSLILESASTNQTSMYLCASSSPERGGVNYEQYFGPGTRLTVT.

The chain uses TRBV12-3 or TRBV12-4 and TRBJ2-7; 14 bases agree with TRBD2. With V trimmed by 5 bases and J by 5 bases, 5 bases remained unmatched. The CDR3 is 15 residues long. CDR3 nucleotides: TGTGCCAGCAGTCCAGGACTAGCGGGAGGTCACGAGCAGTACTTC. Translated: CASSPGLAGGHEQYF.

This clonotype came up many times. The chain employs TRBV6-1 and TRBJ1-2; D gene unclear. This CDR3 is built from 13 residues. Germline V CDR1 and CDR2: MNHNS, SASEGT. Trimming removed 6 bases at V and 4 bases at J, with 12 bases between. DNA of the CDR3: TGTGCCAGCAGAGTAGGAGATCCCTATGGCTACACCTTC. Amino acid sequence: CASRVGDPYGYTF.

Remarks on this clonotype: It may be a read error: a sequence one base away is much more abundant. The genes are TRBV7-9 and TRBJ2-5; D call uncertain. With 4 bases removed from V and 5 bases from J, the gap between germline ends came to 11 bases. There are 13 residues in the CDR3. Per germline, CDR1 SEHNR and CDR2 FQNEAQ (reference sequence). The chain's CDR3 is CASSWVSHETQYF. For the CDR3, the DNA is TGTGCCAGCAGCTGGGTTAGCCACGAGACCCAGTACTTC.

The chain links TRBV7-9 to TRBJ1-6; no firm D call. V was shortened by 2 bases and J by 8 bases, with 4 bases between the two germline ends. Looked up from germline, CDR1 is SEHNR and CDR2 is FQNEAQ (reference sequence). This CDR3 region has 12 residues. CDR3 in amino acids: CASSLKDSPLHF. For the CDR3, the DNA is TGTGCCAGCAGCTTAAAGGATTCACCCCTCCACTTT.

This clonotype has more than one count but fewer than ten. J is TRBJ2-7 and V is TRBV20-1; tentatively, D is TRBD1 (6 bases). V lost 3 bases, J lost 6 bases, and 12 bases lay in between. Looked up from germline, CDR1 is DFQATT and CDR2 is SNEGSKA (reference sequence). The CDR3 loop spans 12 amino acids. The CDR3 DNA reads TGCAGTGCTAGGGACACAGGGTCCGAGCAGTACTTC. Its translation is CSARDTGSEQYF.

This clonotype was seen just once. This sequence may be a read error, since a much larger clone differs from it by one base. This chain joins TRBV27 and TRBJ1-5; 10 bases are a match to TRBD1. V lost 10 bases to trimming and J lost 3 bases; unmatched junction nucleotides: 9. The CDR3 extends over 15 amino acids. CDR1 is MNHEY, CDR2 SMNVEV, per germline (reference sequence). CDR3 sequence (DNA): TGTGCCATGGGGACAGGGGATATTTTCAATCAGCCCCAGCATTTT. It specifies CAMGTGDIFNQPQHF.

A word on this clonotype: This sequence may be a read error, since a much larger clone differs from it by one base. The genes are TRBV2 and TRBJ2-3; D unresolved. CDR1 is SNHLY, CDR2 FYNNEI, per germline. Trimming pared 2 bases from V and 4 bases from J, leaving 4 bases between. This CDR3 comprises 12 residues. The DNA for the CDR3 is TGTGCCAGCAGTGAACCGGCAGATACGCAGTATTTT. Translation gives CASSEPADTQYF.

There are many counts of this clonotype. The chain couples TRBV6-1 to TRBJ1-4; TRBD1 matches at 7 bases. Germline V lookup: CDR1 MNHNS, CDR2 SASEGT. This CDR3 spans 14 amino acids. After removal of 5 bases from V and 8 bases from J, the junction contained 8 bases not matched to a gene. This chain's CDR3 is CASSQDRFNEKLFF. The DNA of the CDR3 is TGTGCCAGCAGTCAGGACAGGTTTAACGAAAAACTGTTTTTT.

The rearrangement joins TRBV7-2 to TRBJ1-1; D not certain. The ends were cut back, 8 bases at V and 1 base at J, with 8 bases in the middle. The germline gives CDR1 SGHTA, CDR2 FQGNSA. The CDR3 covers 12 residues. The CDR3 spells CASQSPNTEAFF. CDR3 coding DNA: TGTGCCAGCCAGAGCCCGAACACTGAAGCTTTCTTT.

To note about this clonotype: A much larger clone is a single base away; this may be a read error. This chain joins TRBV6-1 and TRBJ1-5; no reliable D call. V was shortened by 7 bases and J by 0 bases, with 13 bases between the two germline ends. The CDR3 is made up of 15 amino acids. CDR1 is MNHNS, CDR2 SASEGT, per germline. CDR3 bases: TGTGCCAGCACCCGAAAGGGTGCTAGCAATCAGCCCCAGCATTTT. Translating it yields CASTRKGASNQPQHF.